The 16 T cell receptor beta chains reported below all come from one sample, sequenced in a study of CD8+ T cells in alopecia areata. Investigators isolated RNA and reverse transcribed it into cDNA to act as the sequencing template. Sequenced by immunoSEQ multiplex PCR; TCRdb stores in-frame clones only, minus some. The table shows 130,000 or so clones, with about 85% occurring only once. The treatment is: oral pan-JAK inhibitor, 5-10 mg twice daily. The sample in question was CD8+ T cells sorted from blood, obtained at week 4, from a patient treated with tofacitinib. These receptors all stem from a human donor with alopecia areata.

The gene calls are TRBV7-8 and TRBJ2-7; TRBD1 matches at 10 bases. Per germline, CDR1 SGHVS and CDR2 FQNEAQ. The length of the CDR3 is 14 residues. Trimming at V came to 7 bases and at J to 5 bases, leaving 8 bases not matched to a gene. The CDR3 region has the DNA TGTGCCAGCACCGACTCGGGGACAGGGGACGAGCAGTACTTC. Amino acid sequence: CASTDSGTGDEQYF.

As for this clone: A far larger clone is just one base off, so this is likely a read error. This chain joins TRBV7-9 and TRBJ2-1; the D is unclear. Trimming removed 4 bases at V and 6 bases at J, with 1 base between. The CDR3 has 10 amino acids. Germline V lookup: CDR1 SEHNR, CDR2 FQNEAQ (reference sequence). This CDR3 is CASSSNEQFF. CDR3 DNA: TGTGCCAGCAGCTCCAATGAGCAGTTCTTC.

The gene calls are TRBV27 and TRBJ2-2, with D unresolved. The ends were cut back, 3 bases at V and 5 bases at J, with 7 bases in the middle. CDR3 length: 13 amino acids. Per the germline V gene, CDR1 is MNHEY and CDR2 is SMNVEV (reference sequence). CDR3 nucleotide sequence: TGTGCCAGCAGTTTCGGTCAGACCGGGGAGCTGTTTTTT. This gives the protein CASSFGQTGELFF.

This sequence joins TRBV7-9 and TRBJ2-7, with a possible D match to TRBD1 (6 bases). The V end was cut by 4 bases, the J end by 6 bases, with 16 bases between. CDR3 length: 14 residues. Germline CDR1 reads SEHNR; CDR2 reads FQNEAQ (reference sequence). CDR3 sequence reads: CASSYRALQGEQYF. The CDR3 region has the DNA TGTGCCAGCAGCTACCGGGCCCTACAGGGCGAGCAGTACTTC.

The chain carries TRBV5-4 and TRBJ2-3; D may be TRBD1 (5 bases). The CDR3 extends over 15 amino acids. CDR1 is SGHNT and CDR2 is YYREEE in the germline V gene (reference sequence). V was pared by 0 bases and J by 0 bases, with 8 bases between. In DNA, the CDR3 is TGTGCCAGCAGCTTGGGACAGTCTAGCACAGATACGCAGTATTTT. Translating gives CASSLGQSSTDTQYF.

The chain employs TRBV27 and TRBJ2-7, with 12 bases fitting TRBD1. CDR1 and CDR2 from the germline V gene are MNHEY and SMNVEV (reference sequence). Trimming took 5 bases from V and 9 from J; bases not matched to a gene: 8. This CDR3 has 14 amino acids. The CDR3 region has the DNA TGTGCCAGCAGTACCGGGACAGGGGGCTTCGCGCAGTACTTC. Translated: CASSTGTGGFAQYF.

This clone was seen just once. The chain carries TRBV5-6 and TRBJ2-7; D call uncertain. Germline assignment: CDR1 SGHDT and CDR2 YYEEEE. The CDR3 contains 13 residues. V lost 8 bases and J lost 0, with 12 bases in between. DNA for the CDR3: TGTGCCAGTGGCTCGGCCCCCTCCTACGAGCAGTACTTC. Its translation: CASGSAPSYEQYF. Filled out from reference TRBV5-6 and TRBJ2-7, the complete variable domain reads DAGVTQSPTHLIKTRGQQVTLRCSPKSGHDTVSWYQQALGQGPQFIFQYYEEEERQRGNFPDRFSGHQFPNYSSELNVNALLLGDSALYLCASGSAPSYEQYFGPGTRLTVT.

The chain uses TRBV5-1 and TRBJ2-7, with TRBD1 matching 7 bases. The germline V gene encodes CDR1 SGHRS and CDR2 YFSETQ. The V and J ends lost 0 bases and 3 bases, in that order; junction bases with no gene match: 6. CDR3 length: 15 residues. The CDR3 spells CASSLDRGALYEQYF. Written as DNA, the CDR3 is TGCGCCAGCAGCTTGGACAGGGGCGCACTCTACGAGCAGTACTTC.

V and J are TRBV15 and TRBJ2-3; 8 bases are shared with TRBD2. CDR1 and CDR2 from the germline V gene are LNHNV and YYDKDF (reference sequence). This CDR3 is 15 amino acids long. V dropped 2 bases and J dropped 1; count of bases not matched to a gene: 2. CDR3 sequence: CATSRIAGRTDTQYF. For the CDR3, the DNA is TGTGCCACCAGCAGAATAGCGGGACGCACAGATACGCAGTATTTT.

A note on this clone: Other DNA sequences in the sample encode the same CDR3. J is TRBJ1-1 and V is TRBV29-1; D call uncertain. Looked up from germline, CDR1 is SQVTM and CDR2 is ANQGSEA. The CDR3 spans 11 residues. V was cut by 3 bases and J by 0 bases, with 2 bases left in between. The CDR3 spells CSVEMNTEAFF. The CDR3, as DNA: TGCAGCGTTGAGATGAACACTGAAGCTTTCTTT.

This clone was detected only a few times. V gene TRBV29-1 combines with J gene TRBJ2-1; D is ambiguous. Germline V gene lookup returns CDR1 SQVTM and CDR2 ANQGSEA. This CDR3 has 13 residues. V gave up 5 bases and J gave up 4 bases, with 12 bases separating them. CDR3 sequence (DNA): TGCAGCGTTCGCTCAGCAGCTTACAATGAGCAGTTCTTC. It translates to CSVRSAAYNEQFF.

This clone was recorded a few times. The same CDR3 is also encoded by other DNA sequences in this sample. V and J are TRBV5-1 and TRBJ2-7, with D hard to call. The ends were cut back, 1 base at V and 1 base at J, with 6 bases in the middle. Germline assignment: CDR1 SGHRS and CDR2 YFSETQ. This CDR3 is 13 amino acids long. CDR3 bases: TGCGCCAGCAGCTTGACAGCTTCCTACGAGCAGTACTTC. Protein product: CASSLTASYEQYF.

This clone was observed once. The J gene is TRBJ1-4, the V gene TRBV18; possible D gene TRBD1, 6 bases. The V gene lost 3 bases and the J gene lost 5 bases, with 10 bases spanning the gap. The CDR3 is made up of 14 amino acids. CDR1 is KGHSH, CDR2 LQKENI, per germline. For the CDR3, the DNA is TGTGCCAGCTCACCCGGGACACCCAATGAAAAACTGTTTTTT. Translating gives CASSPGTPNEKLFF.

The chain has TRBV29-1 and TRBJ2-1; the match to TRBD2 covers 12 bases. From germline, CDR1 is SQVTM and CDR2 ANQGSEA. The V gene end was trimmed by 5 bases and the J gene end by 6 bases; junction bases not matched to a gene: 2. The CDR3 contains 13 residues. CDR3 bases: TGCAGCGTTCGACTAGCGGGGGCCAATGAGCAGTTCTTC. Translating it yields CSVRLAGANEQFF.

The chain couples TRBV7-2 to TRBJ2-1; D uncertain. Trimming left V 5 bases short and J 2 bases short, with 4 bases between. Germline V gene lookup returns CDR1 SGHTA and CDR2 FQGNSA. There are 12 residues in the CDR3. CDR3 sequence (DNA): TGTGCCAGCAGCCCAGCCTACAATGAGCAGTTCTTC. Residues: CASSPAYNEQFF.

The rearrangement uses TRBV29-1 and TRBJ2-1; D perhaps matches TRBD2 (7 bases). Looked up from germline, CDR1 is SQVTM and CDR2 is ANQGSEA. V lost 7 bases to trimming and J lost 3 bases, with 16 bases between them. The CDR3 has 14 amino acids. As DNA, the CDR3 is TGCAGCGCCGAGGGGGAGGGTATCTACAATGAGCAGTTCTTC. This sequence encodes CSAEGEGIYNEQFF.